Detailed here is one T cell receptor beta chain. Its antigen remains unidentified. This entry comes from a study of vaccination effects on CD4 cells after COVID-19. The data were produced by immunoSEQ multiplex PCR, yet TCRdb's version contains in-frame clones alone and is incomplete. Among around 45,000 clones listed, just over 75% were seen once. Antigen-specific CD4+ T cells were expanded (with viral peptide pools) by the ViraFEST assay ahead of sequencing. Following 10 days of culture, CD4+ T cells were isolated. Nucleocapsid antibodies were negative in the vaccine recipients, who had never had SARS-CoV-2 infection. Half the medium was swapped for IL-2 medium on days 3 and 7. The specimen was CD4+ T cells from PBMCs cultured with SARS-CoV-2 spike peptides, collected before COVID-19 vaccination. The sequence was obtained from a human donor who received a COVID-19 vaccine.

The chain's CDR3 is CASSEASGQGQPQHF. DNA for the CDR3: TGTGCCAGCAGTGAAGCTTCAGGGCAAGGTCAGCCCCAGCATTTT. The V call is TRBV2, the J call TRBJ1-5, with D tentatively TRBD1 (5 bases). CDR1 is SNHLY and CDR2 is FYNNEI in the germline V gene. The CDR3 covers 15 residues. Trimming pared 0 bases from V and 6 bases from J, leaving 12 bases between. Together with reference TRBV2 and TRBJ1-5, the CDR3 gives the full variable domain: EPEVTQTPSHQVTQMGQEVILRCVPISNHLYFYWYRQILGQKVEFLVSFYNNEISEKSEIFDDQFSVERPDGSNFTLKIRSTKLEDSAMYFCASSEASGQGQPQHFGDGTRLSIL.